These T cell receptor beta chains were read from a single sample in a study of post-analysis software for immune sequencing data. TCRdb re-called the PCR reads through MiXCR, storing one row per CDR3 protein. The repertoire holds roughly 600,000 distinct CDR3 sequences, roughly 46% seen once, with under 2% in the top ten. Sequencing used blood. The receptor set was obtained from a girl between 10 and 17 years old with multiple sclerosis. Both conserved end residues are trimmed from each CDR3. D genes are given only for firm matches. Expanded clones get a size class; other rows say once, few or many, or leave the size out.

d_gene	abundance	v_gene	j_gene	CDR3aa
.	.	TRBV12-5	TRBJ2-5	ASGLPPQRSHQETQY
.	.	TRBV10-3	TRBJ1-2	AISDPAGYSGYT
TRBD2	.	TRBV29-1	TRBJ2-3	SVGIAGEGDTQY
.	.	TRBV12-3/TRBV12-4	TRBJ2-1	ASTTGTVSNEQF
.	once	TRBV7-9	TRBJ2-3	ASSLTTGVTDTQY
.	few	TRBV11-2	.	ASSLASSGIETQY
.	few	TRBV10-2	TRBJ1-2	ASSEDRHGYT
TRBD1	.	TRBV18	TRBJ1-1	ASSPQETGGAEAF
.	once	TRBV9	TRBJ2-3	ASSVGPGDSYTQY
.	few	TRBV29-1	.	SVDTGTSGYEQY